This entry describes one T cell receptor beta chain. Its antigen is currently not known. Per-base quality was not reported, and no clone a single base away is much larger than it. The immunoSEQ Assay, a bias-controlled multiplex PCR, was used to amplify TCRbeta CDR3 regions from genomic DNA. Per the source publication's procedure: Within the assay, amplification of reference gene primers was used to estimate how many nucleated cells each sample contained. Sequence reads were collapsed and filtered to measure the absolute abundance of every unique TCRbeta CDR3 rearrangement. Productive Simpson clonality was computed per sample as the square root of Simpson's diversity index over productive rearrangements. The source is immuneACCESS, and TCRdb retained only in-frame sequences with V and J called. Part of the clones is not carried over; for the studies checked, unresolved V genes explain less than half of this, and the remainder is unexplained. That table furnishes V, J and clone size, whereas the DNA furnished D and trimming. The sample has around 200,000 clones on record, about three quarters of them singletons. Less than 7% of the sample is in the top ten clones.

The sample originates from a study of blood T cell repertoires in COVID-19 (dated by TCRdb to 2020 to 2022). With respect to the entire study: Collaborator samples came from the United States, Italy and Spain and covered acute and convalescent phases of COVID-19. The material from the prospective study consisted of cDNA or gDNA derived from T cells, B-cell-depleted T cells, or PBMCs. Deeply sampled blood TCRbeta repertoires from subjects exposed to, actively infected with, or recovered from COVID-19 were included in the dataset. The repertoires were released in a freely available public database meant as a resource for research on the immune response to SARS-CoV-2. The samples were drawn from the first 160 participants of the ongoing ImmuneRACE study and from under 1,500 subjects provided by 6 global collaborators. The sample metadata nearly always contained a de-identified subject ID, COVID-19 status, age in years and sex. Where HLA class I and class II types were available, the types were taken from metadata supplied by the sample provider, not from assay-based typing.

The CDR3 contains 13 residues, cysteine and phenylalanine counted. Just CDR3 DNA is preserved here, 39 bases in frame from base 1. Via the germline V gene, CDR1 is WSHSY and CDR2 SAAADI. The junction shows trimming of 6 bases on V and 8 bases on J, plus 16 bases between the germline ends. Whole blood was collected in K2EDTA tubes by collaborating institutions according to the institutions' own protocols. For TCRbeta analysis, collaborators shipped samples in one of three forms: frozen whole blood, isolated PBMCs, or DNA extracted from either of those sample types. The paper's findings and limits, for the study overall: The amount of clinical and demographic metadata varied by source and participant and was provided uncurated.

This sequence was found in a woman in her 70s with acute or convalescent COVID-19. Sequencing input: peripheral blood. This chain joins TRBV10-2 to TRBJ1-1; a tentative D match to TRBD1 spans 5 bases. The CDR3 region has the sequence CASRGDSGYEAFF. In nucleotides, the sequence is TGCGCCAGCAGGGGGGACTCGGGGTACGAAGCTTTCTTT.